This TCR beta chain was captured in a study of shared clonotypes between healthy human individuals. In this sample, this clone turned up a few times. Its antigen remains unidentified. Every subset had its genomic DNA shared out evenly among several immunoSEQ plates. Assay used: immunoSEQ multiplex PCR; TCRdb lists only in-frame clones, some missing. The table records hundreds of thousands of clones, roughly 96% of them present only once. Study-wide results and limits: The sole specimen, blood, was sampled, and tissue repertoires likely differ. With several donors compared, around 5.4% of naive CD4 clonotypes were shared.

It was CD45RO-negative cells, positively selected for CCR7, that made up naive CD8 cells, with terminally differentiated effector memory CD45RA+ cells excluded. This TCR came from a man aged 25-40 years in good health. Sequencing used naive CD8+ T cells sorted from blood.

The CDR3 spells CASSSAGLSYNEQFF. The CDR3, as DNA: TGTGCCAGCAGCTCAGCGGGACTATCCTACAATGAGCAGTTCTTC. The chain has TRBV13 and TRBJ2-1; 7 nucleotides align to TRBD2. Germline-derived CDR1 and CDR2 are PRHDT and FYEKMQ (reference sequence). The CDR3 is 15 amino acids. V was clipped by 4 bases and J by 1 base; unmatched bases: 4.